The clone carrying this T cell receptor (beta chain) was recorded only once. Its matching antigen is unknown. Unique molecular identifiers had been added to the TCR beta cDNA libraries. MiXCR, applied by TCRdb to the PCR reads, yields one record per CDR3 protein. The data hold hundreds of thousands of distinct CDR3 sequences, with over 45% observed a single time. The V gene's germline CDR1 is SEHNR and CDR2 FQNEAQ (reference sequence). The ends lost 5 bases at V and 8 bases at J; junction bases unmatched: 5. The CDR3 sequence is 12 residues long. The data stem from a study of post-analysis software for immune sequencing data. Study details: Progressive-relapsing, secondary progressive and relapsing-remitting multiple sclerosis were among the disease courses included.

Study-level results: Patients had higher frequencies than controls of roughly five TRBV segments, including TRBV5-6, TRBV5-1 and TRBV20-1.

The clonotype comes from a girl aged 2-10 years with multiple sclerosis. The genes are TRBV7-9 and TRBJ1-2, with 7 bases that match TRBD1. Sequenced input: blood. CDR3 in amino acids: CASSPRDSGYTF. Here the CDR3 DNA reads TGTGCCAGCAGCCCCCGGGACAGCGGCTACACCTTC.